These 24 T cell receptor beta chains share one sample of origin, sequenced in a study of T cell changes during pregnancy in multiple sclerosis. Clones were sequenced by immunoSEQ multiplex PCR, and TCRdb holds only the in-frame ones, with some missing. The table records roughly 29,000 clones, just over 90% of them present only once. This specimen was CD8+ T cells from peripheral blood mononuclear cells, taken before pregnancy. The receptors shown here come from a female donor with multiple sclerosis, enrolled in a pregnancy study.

The CDR3: CASSLVQDRRYEQYF. CDR3 bases: TGTGCCAGCAGCTTAGTACAGGACAGGAGGTACGAGCAGTACTTC. The V gene is TRBV7-6, the J gene TRBJ2-7; 7 positions agree with TRBD1. Per germline, CDR1 SGHVS and CDR2 FNYEAQ. J was trimmed by 4 bases and V by 1 base; bases with no gene match: 7. This CDR3 has 15 residues.

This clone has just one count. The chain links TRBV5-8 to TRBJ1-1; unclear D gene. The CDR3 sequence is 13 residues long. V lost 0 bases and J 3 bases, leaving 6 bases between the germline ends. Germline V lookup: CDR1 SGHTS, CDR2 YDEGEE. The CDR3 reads CASSLAFYTEAFF. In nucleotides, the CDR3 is TGTGCCAGCAGCTTGGCCTTCTACACTGAAGCTTTCTTT.

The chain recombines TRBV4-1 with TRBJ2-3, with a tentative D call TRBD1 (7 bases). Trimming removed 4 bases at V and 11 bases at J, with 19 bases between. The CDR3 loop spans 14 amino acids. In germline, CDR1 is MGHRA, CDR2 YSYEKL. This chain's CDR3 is CASSPDPTGREQYF. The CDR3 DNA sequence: TGCGCCAGCAGCCCCGACCCGACAGGGCGGGAGCAGTATTTT.

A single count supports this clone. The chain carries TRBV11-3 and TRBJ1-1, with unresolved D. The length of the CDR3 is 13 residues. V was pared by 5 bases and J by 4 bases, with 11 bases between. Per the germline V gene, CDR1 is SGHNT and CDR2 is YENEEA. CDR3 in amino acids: CASSPPRSTEAFF. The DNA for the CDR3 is TGTGCCAGCAGCCCCCCGAGAAGCACTGAAGCTTTCTTT.

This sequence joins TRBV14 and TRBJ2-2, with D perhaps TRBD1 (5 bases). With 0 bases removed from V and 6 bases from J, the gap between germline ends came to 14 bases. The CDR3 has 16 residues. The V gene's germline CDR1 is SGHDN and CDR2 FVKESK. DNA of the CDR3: TGTGCCAGCAGCCAAGATACCAGGGATGACGCCGGGGAGCTGTTTTTT. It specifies CASSQDTRDDAGELFF.

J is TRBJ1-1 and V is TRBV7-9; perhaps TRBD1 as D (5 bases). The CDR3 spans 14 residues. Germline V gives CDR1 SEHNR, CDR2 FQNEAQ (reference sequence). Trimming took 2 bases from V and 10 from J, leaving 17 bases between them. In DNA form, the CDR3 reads TGTGCCAGCAGCTTATTAGACAGTCCCCAAGGAGCTTTCTTT. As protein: CASSLLDSPQGAFF.

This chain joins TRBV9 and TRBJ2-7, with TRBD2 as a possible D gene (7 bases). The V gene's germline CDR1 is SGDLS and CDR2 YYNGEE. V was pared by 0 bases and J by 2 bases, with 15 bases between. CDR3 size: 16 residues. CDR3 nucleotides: TGTGCCAGCAGCGTAGAGGCGGCGGGGGCGGCCTACGAGCAGTACTTC. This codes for CASSVEAAGAAYEQYF.

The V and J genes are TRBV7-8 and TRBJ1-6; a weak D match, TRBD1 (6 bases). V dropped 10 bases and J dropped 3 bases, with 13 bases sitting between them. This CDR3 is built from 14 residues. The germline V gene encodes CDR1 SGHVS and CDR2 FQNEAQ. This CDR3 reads CATQEGHYNSPLHF. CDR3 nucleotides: TGTGCCACTCAAGAGGGACACTATAATTCACCCCTCCACTTT.

The chain's CDR3 is CASSVGRVSTDTQYF. In nucleotides, the CDR3 is TGTGCCAGCAGCGTAGGGAGGGTCAGCACAGATACGCAGTATTTT. This sequence joins TRBV9 and TRBJ2-3; tentatively, D is TRBD2 (6 bases). The V gene's germline CDR1 is SGDLS and CDR2 YYNGEE. V was pared by 0 bases and J by 0 bases, with 8 bases between. The CDR3 length is 15 residues.

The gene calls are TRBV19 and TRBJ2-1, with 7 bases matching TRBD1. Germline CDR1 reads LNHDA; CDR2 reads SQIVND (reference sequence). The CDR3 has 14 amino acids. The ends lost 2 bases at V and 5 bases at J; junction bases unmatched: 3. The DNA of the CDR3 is TGTGCCAGTAGTATATGGGACAGCAACAATGAGCAGTTCTTC. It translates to CASSIWDSNNEQFF.

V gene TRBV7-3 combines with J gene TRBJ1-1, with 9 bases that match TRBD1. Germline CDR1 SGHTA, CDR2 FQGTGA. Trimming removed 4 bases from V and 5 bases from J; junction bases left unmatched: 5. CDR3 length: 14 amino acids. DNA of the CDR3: TGTGCCAGCAGCTCGGGACAGGGAAGGACTGAAGCTTTCTTT. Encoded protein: CASSSGQGRTEAFF.

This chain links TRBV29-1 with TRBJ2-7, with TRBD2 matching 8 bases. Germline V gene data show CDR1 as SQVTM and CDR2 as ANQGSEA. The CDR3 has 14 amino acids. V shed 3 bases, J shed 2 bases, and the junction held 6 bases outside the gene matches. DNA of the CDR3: TGCAGCGTTGAGACGGGTAGCGGGGCCTACGAGCAGTACTTC. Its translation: CSVETGSGAYEQYF.

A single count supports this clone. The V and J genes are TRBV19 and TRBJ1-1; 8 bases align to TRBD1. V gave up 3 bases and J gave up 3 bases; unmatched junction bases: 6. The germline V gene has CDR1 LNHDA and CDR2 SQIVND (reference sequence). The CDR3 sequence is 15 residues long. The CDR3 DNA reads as TGTGCCAGTAGTATCCAGGGGGCAGGCGACACTGAAGCTTTCTTT. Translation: CASSIQGAGDTEAFF.

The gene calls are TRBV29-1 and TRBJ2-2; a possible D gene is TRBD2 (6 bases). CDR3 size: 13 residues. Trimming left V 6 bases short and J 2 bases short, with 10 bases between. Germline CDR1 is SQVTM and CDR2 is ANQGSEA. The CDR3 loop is CSVGTANTGELFF. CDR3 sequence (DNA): TGCAGCGTCGGGACTGCCAACACCGGGGAGCTGTTTTTT.

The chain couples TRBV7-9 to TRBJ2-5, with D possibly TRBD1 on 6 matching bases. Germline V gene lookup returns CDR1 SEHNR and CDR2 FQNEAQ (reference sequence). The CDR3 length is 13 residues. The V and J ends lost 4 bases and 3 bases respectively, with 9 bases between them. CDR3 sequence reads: CASSSTGKETQYF. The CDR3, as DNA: TGTGCCAGCAGCTCAACAGGGAAAGAGACCCAGTACTTC.

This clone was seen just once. The CDR3 sequence: CASSLSGAHGYGYTF. CDR3 nucleotide sequence: TGTGCCAGCAGTTTATCGGGGGCCCATGGCTATGGCTACACCTTC. The V gene is TRBV27, the J gene TRBJ1-2, with D perhaps TRBD1 (6 bases). The length of the CDR3 is 15 residues. Trimming shortened V by 0 bases and J by 4 bases, and 12 bases separated the two germline ends. Germline CDR1 is MNHEY and CDR2 is SMNVEV (reference sequence).

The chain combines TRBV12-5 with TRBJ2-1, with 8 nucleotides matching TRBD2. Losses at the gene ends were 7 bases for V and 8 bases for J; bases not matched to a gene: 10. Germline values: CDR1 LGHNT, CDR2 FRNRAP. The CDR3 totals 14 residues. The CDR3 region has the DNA TGTGCTAGTGCCCTCGGGAGGGGGGTCGATGAGCAGTTCTTC. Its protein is CASALGRGVDEQFF. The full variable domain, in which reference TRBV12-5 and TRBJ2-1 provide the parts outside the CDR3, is DARVTQTPRHKVTEMGQEVTMRCQPILGHNTVFWYRQTMMQGLELLAYFRNRAPLDDSGMPKDRFSAEMPDATLATLKIQPSEPRDSAVYFCASALGRGVDEQFFGPGTRLTVL.

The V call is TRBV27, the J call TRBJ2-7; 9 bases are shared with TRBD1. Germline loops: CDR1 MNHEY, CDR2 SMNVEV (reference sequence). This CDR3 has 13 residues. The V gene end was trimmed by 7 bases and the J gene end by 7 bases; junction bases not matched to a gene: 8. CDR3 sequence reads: CASTGQGIQEQYF. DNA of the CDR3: TGTGCCAGCACGGGACAGGGAATTCAAGAGCAGTACTTC.

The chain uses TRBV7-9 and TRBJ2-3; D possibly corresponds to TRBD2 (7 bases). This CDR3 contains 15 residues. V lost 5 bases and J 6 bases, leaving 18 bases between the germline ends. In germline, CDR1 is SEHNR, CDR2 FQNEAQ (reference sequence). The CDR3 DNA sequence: TGTGCCAGCAGCCCCCAGGGCGGGGGCCGGGATACGCAGTATTTT. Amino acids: CASSPQGGGRDTQYF.

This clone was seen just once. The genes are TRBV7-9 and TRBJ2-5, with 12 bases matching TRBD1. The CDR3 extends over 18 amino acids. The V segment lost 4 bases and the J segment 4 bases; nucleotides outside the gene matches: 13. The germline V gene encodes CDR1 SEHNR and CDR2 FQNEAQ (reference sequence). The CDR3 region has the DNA TGTGCCAGCAGCTATCCGGGACAGGGGGCCGAATCGGTAGAGACCCAGTACTTC. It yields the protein CASSYPGQGAESVETQYF. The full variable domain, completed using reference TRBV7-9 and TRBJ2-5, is DTGVSQNPRHKITKRGQNVTFRCDPISEHNRLYWYRQTLGQGPEFLTYFQNEAQLEKSRLLSDRFSAERPKGSFSTLEIQRTEQGDSAMYLCASSYPGQGAESVETQYFGPGTRLLVL.

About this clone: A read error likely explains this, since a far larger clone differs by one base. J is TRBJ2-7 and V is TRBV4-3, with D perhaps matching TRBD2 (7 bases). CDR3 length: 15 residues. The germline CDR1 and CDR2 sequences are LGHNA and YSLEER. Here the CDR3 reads CTSSQESGGAYEQYF. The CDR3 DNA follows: TGCACCAGCAGCCAAGAATCGGGGGGCGCCTACGAGCAGTACTTC.

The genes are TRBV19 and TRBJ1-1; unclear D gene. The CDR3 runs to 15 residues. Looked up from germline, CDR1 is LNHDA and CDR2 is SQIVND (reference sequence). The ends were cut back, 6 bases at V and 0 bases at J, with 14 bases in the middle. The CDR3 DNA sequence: TGTGCCAGTAGCAACCCAGGTATAATGAACACTGAAGCTTTCTTT. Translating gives CASSNPGIMNTEAFF.

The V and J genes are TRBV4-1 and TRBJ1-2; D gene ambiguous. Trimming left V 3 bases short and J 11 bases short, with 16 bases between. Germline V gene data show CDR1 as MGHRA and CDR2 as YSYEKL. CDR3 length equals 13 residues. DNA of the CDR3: TGCGCCAGCAGCCATGAGTTTGAGGAAGGTTACACCTTC. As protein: CASSHEFEEGYTF.

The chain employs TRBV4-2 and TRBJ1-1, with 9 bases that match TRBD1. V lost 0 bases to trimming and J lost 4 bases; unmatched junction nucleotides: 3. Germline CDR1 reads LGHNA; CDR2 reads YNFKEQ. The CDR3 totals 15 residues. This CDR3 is CASSQDTGGGTEAFF. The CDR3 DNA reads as TGTGCCAGCAGCCAAGACACAGGGGGCGGCACTGAAGCTTTCTTT.